A single sample is the source of the 21 T cell receptor beta chains below, sequenced in a study of blood T cell repertoires in COVID-19. The protocol was immunoSEQ multiplex PCR, while the TCRdb copy is restricted to in-frame clones and leaves out a portion. The table includes roughly 250,000 clones, about 93% detected once. Sample: peripheral blood. Receptor source: a man between 25 and 39 years old with COVID-19, enrolled during active disease.

The chain uses TRBV19 and TRBJ2-7; 8 bases map to TRBD1. This CDR3 comprises 14 residues. The germline CDR1 and CDR2 sequences are LNHDA and SQIVND (reference sequence). Trimming cost V 4 bases and J 0 bases; bases outside gene matches: 2. The CDR3 DNA reads TGTGCCAGTAGTACGGGACAGGTCTCCTACGAGCAGTACTTC. Translating it yields CASSTGQVSYEQYF.

Only one count was recorded for this clone. The V call is TRBV3-1 (or the pseudogene TRBV3-2), the J call TRBJ2-2, with TRBD1 identical over 10 bases. The CDR3 is made up of 15 amino acids. Germline values: CDR1 LGHDT, CDR2 YNNKEL (reference sequence). The V gene end was trimmed by 5 bases and the J gene end by 5 bases; junction bases not matched to a gene: 5. The CDR3 region is CASSSRDRGTGELFF. The CDR3 region has the DNA TGTGCCAGCAGCTCCCGGGACAGGGGTACCGGGGAGCTGTTTTTT.

The chain couples TRBV27 to TRBJ2-3, with 13 bases aligning to TRBD2. J gave up 3 bases and V 5 bases, and 14 bases lay outside the gene matches. The CDR3 spans 19 residues. Germline V CDR1 and CDR2: MNHEY, SMNVEV (reference sequence). DNA for the CDR3: TGTGCCAGCAGTAATACATTAGTTGGACTAGCGGGGGTAACAGATACGCAGTATTTT. Its protein is CASSNTLVGLAGVTDTQYF.

This chain links TRBV19 with TRBJ1-6; D possibly corresponds to TRBD1 (6 bases). The CDR3 contains 15 residues. With 7 bases removed from V and 8 bases from J, the gap between germline ends came to 18 bases. Germline loops: CDR1 LNHDA, CDR2 SQIVND (reference sequence). The CDR3 protein is CASKNREAIDSPLHF. The DNA for the CDR3 is TGTGCCAGTAAAAACAGGGAAGCGATTGATTCACCCCTCCACTTT.

The chain employs TRBV7-6 and TRBJ1-2; the D is unclear. CDR1 and CDR2 (germline): SGHVS, FNYEAQ. Trimming took 5 bases from V and 2 from J, leaving 15 bases between them. The CDR3 is 15 amino acids. CDR3 sequence (DNA): TGTGCCAGCAGCCCAGAGGTCGTCGGGAACTATGGCTACACCTTC. It specifies CASSPEVVGNYGYTF.

This sequence joins TRBV5-1 and TRBJ1-4, with D maybe TRBD1 (5 bases). The germline V gene has CDR1 SGHRS and CDR2 YFSETQ. CDR3 length: 15 amino acids. V was pared by 4 bases and J by 4 bases, with 14 bases between. DNA of the CDR3: TGCGCCAGCAGCACCTGGACGGGGGGTAATGAAAAACTGTTTTTT. It translates to CASSTWTGGNEKLFF.

This clone has more than one count but fewer than ten. The chain is built from TRBV5-3 and TRBJ2-4, with TRBD1 matching over 9 bases. TRBV5-3 is treated as an ORF (open reading frame) with a function not yet certain. Germline trimming cut 4 bases from V and 1 base from J; bases unmatched to any gene: 6. This CDR3 region has 16 residues. CDR3 DNA: TGTGCCAGAAGCAAACAGGGGGCTGTGGCCAAAAACATTCAGTACTTC. This translates into CARSKQGAVAKNIQYF.

In its sample, this clone was seen once. The chain carries TRBV11-2 and TRBJ1-1; 8 bases agree with TRBD1. Germline CDR1 and CDR2: SGHAT and FQNNGV. The CDR3 extends over 13 amino acids. Trimming took 8 bases from V and 11 from J; bases not matched to a gene: 13. CDR3 DNA: TGTGCCAGCCGAGAACCGGGACAGGCTCTCGCTTTCTTT. This codes for CASREPGQALAFF.

On this clone: Other nucleotide sequences in the sample specify the same CDR3. V usage is TRBV4-1 and J usage is TRBJ1-1; D gene ambiguous. V lost 0 bases and J 1 base, leaving 6 bases between the germline ends. CDR3 length equals 14 residues. CDR1 and CDR2 (germline): MGHRA, YSYEKL. The CDR3 nucleotides read TGCGCCAGCAGCCAAGATATCGGGAACACTGAAGCTTTCTTT. Amino acids: CASSQDIGNTEAFF.

This chain connects TRBV6-5 to TRBJ1-2, with TRBD1 matching over 7 bases. V lost 7 bases and J lost 8; bases outside the gene matches: 13. Germline CDR1 is MNHEY and CDR2 is SVGAGI. CDR3 length: 14 residues. The CDR3 DNA reads TGTGCCAGCACTGCTGACAGGGTCATGCGGGGCTACACCTTC. Its translation: CASTADRVMRGYTF.

The V gene is TRBV27, the J gene TRBJ2-5; 7 bases agree with TRBD2. From germline, CDR1 is MNHEY and CDR2 SMNVEV (reference sequence). The CDR3 loop spans 14 amino acids. After removal of 5 bases from V and 7 bases from J, the junction contained 10 bases not matched to a gene. CDR3 residues: CASSGDRTGGTQYF. The CDR3 nucleotides read TGTGCCAGCAGTGGGGATAGGACGGGAGGGACCCAGTACTTC.

The CDR3 spells CASSYLSGNEQYF. Written as DNA, the CDR3 is TGTGCCAGCAGTTACTTATCCGGGAACGAGCAGTACTTC. This chain links TRBV6-2 or TRBV6-3 with TRBJ2-7; TRBD2 is a possible D gene (5 bases). Germline loops: CDR1 MNHEY, CDR2 SVGEGT. CDR3 length: 13 residues. Deletions cut 1 base from V and 5 bases from J, with 9 bases between.

The rearrangement uses TRBV15 and TRBJ1-1, with TRBD1 matching 7 bases. The germline V gene has CDR1 LNHNV and CDR2 YYDKDF (reference sequence). This CDR3 comprises 15 residues. Trimming at V came to 4 bases and at J to 1 base, leaving 6 bases not matched to a gene. CDR3 DNA sequence: TGTGCCACCAGCAACGACAGGGAGGAGAACACTGAAGCTTTCTTT. Protein sequence: CATSNDREENTEAFF.

This chain connects TRBV6-1 to TRBJ1-1; 7 positions match TRBD1. Looked up from germline, CDR1 is MNHNS and CDR2 is SASEGT. The CDR3 is 11 residues long. V dropped 2 bases and J dropped 10; count of bases not matched to a gene: 1. The CDR3 DNA sequence: TGTGCCAGCAGTGAATACAGGGGAGCTTTCTTT. Amino acid sequence: CASSEYRGAFF.

V usage is TRBV19 and J usage is TRBJ2-7; 11 nucleotides line up with TRBD2. This CDR3 has 14 residues. With 2 bases clipped from V and 6 bases from J, the junction kept 3 bases outside the gene matches. Germline CDR1 and CDR2: LNHDA and SQIVND (reference sequence). CDR3 sequence reads: CASSIFGLAGEQYF. In DNA, the CDR3 is TGTGCCAGTAGTATATTCGGACTAGCGGGCGAGCAGTACTTC.

This chain uses TRBV13 with TRBJ2-3; 8 nucleotides line up with TRBD2. Germline CDR1 and CDR2: PRHDT and FYEKMQ (reference sequence). Trimming at V came to 4 bases and at J to 1 base, leaving 13 bases not matched to a gene. The CDR3 has 18 residues. CDR3 DNA sequence: TGTGCCAGCAGCTGGGGTGCTGCGGGGGGACTTCGCACAGATACGCAGTATTTT. This sequence encodes CASSWGAAGGLRTDTQYF.

The chain links TRBV12-5 to TRBJ1-6; TRBD1 might be the D (6 bases). Germline values: CDR1 LGHNT, CDR2 FRNRAP. V was pared by 2 bases and J by 9 bases, with 11 bases between. The CDR3 is made up of 14 amino acids. As DNA, the CDR3 is TGTGCTAGTGGTTTGACAGGGATTACTTCACCCCTCCACTTT. Translation gives CASGLTGITSPLHF.

The chain is built from TRBV2 and TRBJ1-2; possible D gene TRBD1, 6 bases. The germline CDR1 and CDR2 sequences are SNHLY and FYNNEI. Deletions cut 6 bases from V and 7 bases from J, with 12 bases between. The CDR3 totals 12 residues. CDR3 sequence (DNA): TGTGCCAGCAGGGCAGGGGCTGGTGGCTACACCTTC. Translation gives CASRAGAGGYTF.

The J gene is TRBJ2-3, the V gene TRBV7-9; D perhaps matches TRBD1 (6 bases). Germline CDR1 reads SEHNR; CDR2 reads FQNEAQ (reference sequence). The ends were cut back, 1 base at V and 0 bases at J, with 17 bases in the middle. The CDR3 contains 18 residues. CDR3 amino acids: CASSLGWVGQISTDTQYF. CDR3 nucleotides: TGTGCCAGCAGCTTAGGGTGGGTCGGACAGATCAGCACAGATACGCAGTATTTT.

The rearrangement joins TRBV5-4 to TRBJ2-1, with 7 positions matching TRBD2. The CDR3 consists of 17 residues. The J segment lost 3 bases and the V segment lost 0 bases, leaving 9 bases of the junction unmatched. From germline, CDR1 is SGHNT and CDR2 YYREEE (reference sequence). This chain's CDR3 is CASSLAGGTNHYNEQFF. In nucleotides, the CDR3 is TGTGCCAGCAGCTTGGCCGGGGGGACTAACCACTACAATGAGCAGTTCTTC.

The V gene is TRBV5-4, the J gene TRBJ2-1; 8 nucleotides line up with TRBD2. This CDR3 has 17 residues. Germline CDR1 SGHNT, CDR2 YYREEE (reference sequence). V trimming: 4 bases; J trimming: 6 bases; junction bases outside the gene matches: 15. The CDR3 here is CASSVGGAGGIFNEQFF. In DNA, the CDR3 is TGTGCCAGCAGCGTGGGAGGCGCGGGGGGAATTTTCAATGAGCAGTTCTTC.